This TCR beta chain was obtained from a study of vaccination and CD4 T cells after COVID-19. For the study at large: Collection of post-vaccine samples followed dose two by a median about 75 days, spanning a range of 14 to 241.

This clonotype was detected only a few times. Its specificity is not known. J lost 0 bases, V lost 5 bases, and 3 bases had no gene match. Per germline, CDR1 MDHEN and CDR2 SYDVKM. The CDR3 loop spans 15 amino acids. An Oncomine TCR Beta short-read assay was used to sequence the DNA from cultured CD4+ T cells. From CD4+ T cells that had been cultured, genomic DNA was extracted. TCRdb redid the calling of the PCR reads with MiXCR, one entry per CDR3 protein. Altogether tens of thousands of distinct CDR3 sequences are present, around three fifths being singletons, with the ten largest covering over 7.5%. The treatment was: approximately 9-day PBMC culture with coronavirus spike peptide pools or control peptides (ViraFEST assay). ViraFEST sequenced TCRs after peptide-pool expansion of antigen-specific T cells.

The chain couples TRBV28 to TRBJ1-5; TRBD1 matches at 8 bases. Material for sequencing was CD4+ T cells from blood, cultured in vitro. The clonotype was recovered from a human donor who had recovered from COVID-19. The CDR3 region has the DNA TGTGCCAGCAGTCGGACAGGGCATAGCAATCAGCCCCAGCATTTT. It specifies CASSRTGHSNQPQHF.